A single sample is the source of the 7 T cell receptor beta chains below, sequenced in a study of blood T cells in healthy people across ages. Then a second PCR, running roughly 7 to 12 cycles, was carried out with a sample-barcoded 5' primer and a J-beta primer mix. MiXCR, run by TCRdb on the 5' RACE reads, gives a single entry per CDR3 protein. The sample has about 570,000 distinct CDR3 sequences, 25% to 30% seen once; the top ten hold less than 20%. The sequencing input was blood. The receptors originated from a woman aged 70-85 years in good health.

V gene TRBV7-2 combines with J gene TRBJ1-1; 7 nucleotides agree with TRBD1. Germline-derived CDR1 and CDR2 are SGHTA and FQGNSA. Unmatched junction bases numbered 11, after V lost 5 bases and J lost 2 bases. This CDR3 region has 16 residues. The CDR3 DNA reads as TGTGCCAGCAGCCCTCAACCGGGACAGCTCAACACTGAAGCTTTCTTT. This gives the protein CASSPQPGQLNTEAFF.

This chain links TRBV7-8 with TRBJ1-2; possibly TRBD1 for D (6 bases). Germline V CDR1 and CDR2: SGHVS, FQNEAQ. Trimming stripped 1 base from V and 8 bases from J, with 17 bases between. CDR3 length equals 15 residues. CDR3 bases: TGTGCCAGCAGCTTAGAACCCACGGGGGGCGGAGGCTACACCTTC. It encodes CASSLEPTGGGGYTF.

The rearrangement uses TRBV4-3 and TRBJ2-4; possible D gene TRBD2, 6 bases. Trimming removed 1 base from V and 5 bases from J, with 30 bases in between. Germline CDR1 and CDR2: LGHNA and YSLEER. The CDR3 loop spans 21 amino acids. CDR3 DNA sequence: TGCGCCAGCAGCCAAGGTTTTTTGGGTTTGGGACTTAGGGCTGGCGAAAACATTCAGTACTTC. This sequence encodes CASSQGFLGLGLRAGENIQYF.

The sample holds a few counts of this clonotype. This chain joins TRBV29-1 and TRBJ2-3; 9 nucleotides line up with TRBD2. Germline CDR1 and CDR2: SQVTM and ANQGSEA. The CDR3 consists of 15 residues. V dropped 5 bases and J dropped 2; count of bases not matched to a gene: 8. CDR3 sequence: CSVRRTSDLTDTQYF. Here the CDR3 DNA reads TGCAGCGTTCGTCGGACTAGCGACCTCACAGATACGCAGTATTTT.

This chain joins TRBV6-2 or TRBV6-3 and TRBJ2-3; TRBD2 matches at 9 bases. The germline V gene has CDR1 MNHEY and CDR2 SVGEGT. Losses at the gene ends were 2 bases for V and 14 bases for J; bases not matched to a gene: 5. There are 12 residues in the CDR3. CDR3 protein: CASSYGAGGAYF. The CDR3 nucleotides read TGTGCCAGCAGTTACGGAGCGGGGGGTGCGTATTTT.

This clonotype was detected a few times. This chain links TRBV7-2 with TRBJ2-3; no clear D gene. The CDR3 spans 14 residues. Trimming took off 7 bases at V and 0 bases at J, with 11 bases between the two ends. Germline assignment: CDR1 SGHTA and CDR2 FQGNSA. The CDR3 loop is CASTPWPSTDTQYF. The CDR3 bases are TGTGCCAGCACCCCTTGGCCTAGCACAGATACGCAGTATTTT.

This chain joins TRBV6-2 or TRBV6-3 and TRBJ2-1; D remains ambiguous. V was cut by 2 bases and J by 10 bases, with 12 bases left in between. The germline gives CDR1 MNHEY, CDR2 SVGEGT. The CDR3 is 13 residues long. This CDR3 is CASSYGVVREQFF. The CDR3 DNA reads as TGTGCCAGCAGTTACGGTGTTGTACGCGAGCAGTTCTTC.